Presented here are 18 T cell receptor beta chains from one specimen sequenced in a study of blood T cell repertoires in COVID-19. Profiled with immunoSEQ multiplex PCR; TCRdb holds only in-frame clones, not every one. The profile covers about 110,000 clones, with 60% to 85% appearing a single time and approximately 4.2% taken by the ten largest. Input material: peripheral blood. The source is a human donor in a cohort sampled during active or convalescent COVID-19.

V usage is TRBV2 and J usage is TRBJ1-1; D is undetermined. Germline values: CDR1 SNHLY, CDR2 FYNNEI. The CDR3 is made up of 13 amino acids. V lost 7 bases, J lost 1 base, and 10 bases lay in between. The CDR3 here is CASMARTNTEAFF. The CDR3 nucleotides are TGTGCCAGCATGGCCCGCACGAACACTGAAGCTTTCTTT.

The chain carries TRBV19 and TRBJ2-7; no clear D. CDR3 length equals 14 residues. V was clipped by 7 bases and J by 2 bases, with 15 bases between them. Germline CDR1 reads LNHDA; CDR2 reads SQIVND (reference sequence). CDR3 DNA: TGTGCCAGTATCGGTCCCCTACCTCCCTACGAGCAGTACTTC. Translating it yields CASIGPLPPYEQYF.

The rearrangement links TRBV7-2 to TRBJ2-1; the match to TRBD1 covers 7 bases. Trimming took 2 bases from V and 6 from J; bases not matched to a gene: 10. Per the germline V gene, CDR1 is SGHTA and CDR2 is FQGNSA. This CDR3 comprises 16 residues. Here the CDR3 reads CASSLSRLAGGNEQFF. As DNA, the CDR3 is TGTGCCAGCAGCTTATCCCGGCTAGCAGGGGGCAATGAGCAGTTCTTC.

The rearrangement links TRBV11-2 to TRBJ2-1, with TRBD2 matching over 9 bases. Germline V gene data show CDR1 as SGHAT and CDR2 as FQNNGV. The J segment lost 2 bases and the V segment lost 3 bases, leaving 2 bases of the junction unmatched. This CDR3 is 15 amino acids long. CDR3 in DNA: TGTGCCAGCAGCTTTGGCGGGAGGGCCTACAATGAGCAGTTCTTC. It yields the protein CASSFGGRAYNEQFF. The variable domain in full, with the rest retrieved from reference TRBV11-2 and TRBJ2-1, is EAGVAQSPRYKIIEKRQSVAFWCNPISGHATLYWYQQILGQGPKLLIQFQNNGVVDDSQLPKDRFSAERLKGVDSTLKIQPAKLEDSAVYLCASSFGGRAYNEQFFGPGTRLTVL.

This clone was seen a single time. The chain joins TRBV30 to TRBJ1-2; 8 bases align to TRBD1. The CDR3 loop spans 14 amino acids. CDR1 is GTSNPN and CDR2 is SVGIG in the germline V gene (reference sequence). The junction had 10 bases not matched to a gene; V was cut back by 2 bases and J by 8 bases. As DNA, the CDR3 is TGTGCCTGGAGTTTAACCCAGGGGGCCGAGGGCTACACCTTC. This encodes CAWSLTQGAEGYTF. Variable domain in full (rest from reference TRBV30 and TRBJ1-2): SQTIHQWPATLVQPVGSPLSLECTVEGTSNPNLYWYRQAAGRGLQLLFYSVGIGQISSEVPQNLSASRPQDRQFILSSKKLLLSDSGFYLCAWSLTQGAEGYTFGSGTRLTVV.

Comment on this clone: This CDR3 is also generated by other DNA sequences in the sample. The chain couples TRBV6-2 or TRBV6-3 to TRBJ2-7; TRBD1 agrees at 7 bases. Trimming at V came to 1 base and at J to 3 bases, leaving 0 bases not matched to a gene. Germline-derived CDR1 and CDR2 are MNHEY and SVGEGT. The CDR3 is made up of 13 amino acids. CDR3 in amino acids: CASSYYRGYEQYF. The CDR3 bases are TGTGCCAGCAGTTACTACAGGGGCTACGAGCAGTACTTC.

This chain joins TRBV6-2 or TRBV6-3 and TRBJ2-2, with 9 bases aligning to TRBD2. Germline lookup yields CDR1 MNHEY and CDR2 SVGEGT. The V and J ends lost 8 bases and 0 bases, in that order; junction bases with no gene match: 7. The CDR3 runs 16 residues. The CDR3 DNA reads TGTGCCAGCGGCCCTCTAGCGGGGACGAACACCGGGGAGCTGTTTTTT. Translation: CASGPLAGTNTGELFF.

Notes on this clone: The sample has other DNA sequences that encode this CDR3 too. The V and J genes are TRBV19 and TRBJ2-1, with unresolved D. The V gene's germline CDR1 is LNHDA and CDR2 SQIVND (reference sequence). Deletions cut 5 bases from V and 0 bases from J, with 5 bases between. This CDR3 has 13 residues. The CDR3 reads CASSGSSYNEQFF. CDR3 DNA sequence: TGTGCCAGTAGTGGCAGCTCCTACAATGAGCAGTTCTTC.

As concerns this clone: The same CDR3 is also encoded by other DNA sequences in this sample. The CDR3 spells CASGPGQNFGRSYEQYF. In DNA, the CDR3 is TGTGCCAGTGGTCCGGGACAGAATTTCGGTCGCTCCTACGAGCAGTACTTC. V and J are TRBV6-9 and TRBJ2-7; 7 bases match TRBD1. CDR1 is MNHGY and CDR2 is SVAAGI in the germline V gene. The V segment lost 9 bases and the J segment 0 bases; nucleotides outside the gene matches: 17. The CDR3 extends over 17 amino acids.

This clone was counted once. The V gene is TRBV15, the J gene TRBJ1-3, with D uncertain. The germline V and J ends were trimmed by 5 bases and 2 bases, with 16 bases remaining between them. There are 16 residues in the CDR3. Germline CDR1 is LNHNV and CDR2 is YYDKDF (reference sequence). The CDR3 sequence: CATSELNYLPGNTIYF. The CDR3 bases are TGTGCCACCAGCGAACTAAACTACCTGCCTGGAAACACCATATATTTT. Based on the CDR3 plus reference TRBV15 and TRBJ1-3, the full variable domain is DAMVIQNPRYQVTQFGKPVTLSCSQTLNHNVMYWYQQKSSQAPKLLFHYYDKDFNNEADTPDNFQSRRPNTSFCFLDIRSPGLGDTAMYLCATSELNYLPGNTIYFGEGSWLTVV.

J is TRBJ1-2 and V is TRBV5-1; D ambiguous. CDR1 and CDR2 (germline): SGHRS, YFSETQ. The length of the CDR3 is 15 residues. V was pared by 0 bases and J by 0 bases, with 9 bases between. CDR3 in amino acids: CASSLVVSANYGYTF. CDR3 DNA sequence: TGCGCCAGCAGCTTGGTGGTCAGTGCTAACTATGGCTACACCTTC.

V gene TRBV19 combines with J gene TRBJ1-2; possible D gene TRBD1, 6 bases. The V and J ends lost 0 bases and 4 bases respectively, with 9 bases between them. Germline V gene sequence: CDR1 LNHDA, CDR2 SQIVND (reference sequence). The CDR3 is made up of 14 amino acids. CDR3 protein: CASSIDRGGYGYTF. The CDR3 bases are TGTGCCAGTAGTATAGACAGGGGTGGCTATGGCTACACCTTC.

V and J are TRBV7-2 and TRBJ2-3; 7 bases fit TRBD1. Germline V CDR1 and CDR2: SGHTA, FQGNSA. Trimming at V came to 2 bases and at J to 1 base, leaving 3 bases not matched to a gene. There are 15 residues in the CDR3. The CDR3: CASSLTGQRTDTQYF. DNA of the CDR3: TGTGCCAGCAGCTTAACGGGACAGCGCACAGATACGCAGTATTTT.

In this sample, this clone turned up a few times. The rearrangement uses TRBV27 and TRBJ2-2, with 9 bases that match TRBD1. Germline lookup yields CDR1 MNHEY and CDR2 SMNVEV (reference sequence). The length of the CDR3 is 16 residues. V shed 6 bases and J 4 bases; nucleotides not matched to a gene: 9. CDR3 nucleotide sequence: TGTGCCAGCAGGAAATTGGGGACAGGGAGCACCGGGGAGCTGTTTTTT. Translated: CASRKLGTGSTGELFF.

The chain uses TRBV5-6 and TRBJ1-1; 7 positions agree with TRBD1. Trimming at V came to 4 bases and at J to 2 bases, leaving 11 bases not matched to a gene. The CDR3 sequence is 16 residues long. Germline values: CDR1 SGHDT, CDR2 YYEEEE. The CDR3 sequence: CASSQLKQGKNTEAFF. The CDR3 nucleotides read TGTGCCAGCAGCCAACTCAAACAGGGGAAAAACACTGAAGCTTTCTTT.

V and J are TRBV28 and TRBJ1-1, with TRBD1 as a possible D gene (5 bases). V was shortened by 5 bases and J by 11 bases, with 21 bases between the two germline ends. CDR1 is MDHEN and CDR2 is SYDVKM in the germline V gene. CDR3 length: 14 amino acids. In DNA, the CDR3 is TGTGCCAGCAGTAACCGCAAACAGGTATTAAGGGCTTTCTTT. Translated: CASSNRKQVLRAFF. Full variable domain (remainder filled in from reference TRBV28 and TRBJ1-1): DVKVTQSSRYLVKRTGEKVFLECVQDMDHENMFWYRQDPGLGLRLIYFSYDVKMKEKGDIPEGYSVSREKKERFSLILESASTNQTSMYLCASSNRKQVLRAFFGQGTRLTVV.

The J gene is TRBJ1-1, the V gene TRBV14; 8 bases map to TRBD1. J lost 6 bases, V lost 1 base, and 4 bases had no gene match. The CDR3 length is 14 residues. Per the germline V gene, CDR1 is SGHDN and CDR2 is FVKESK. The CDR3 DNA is TGTGCCAGCAGCCAAGCAACAGGGGGGTCTGAAGCTTTCTTT. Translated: CASSQATGGSEAFF.

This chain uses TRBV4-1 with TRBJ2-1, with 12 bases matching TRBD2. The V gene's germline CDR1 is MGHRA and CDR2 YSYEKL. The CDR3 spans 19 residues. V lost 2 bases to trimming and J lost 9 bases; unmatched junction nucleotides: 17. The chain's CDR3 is CASSQPPKTSGGGGAEQFF. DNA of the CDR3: TGCGCCAGCAGCCAACCGCCGAAGACTAGCGGGGGCGGAGGGGCTGAGCAGTTCTTC.